The rows below give T cell receptor beta chains drawn from one sample of a study of cytomegalovirus exposure and HLA in healthy donors. The method was immunoSEQ multiplex PCR; TCRdb's version includes in-frame clones alone and lacks a portion of them. This sample has around 63,000 clones, with approximately 80% found just once. Sequencing was performed on PBMCs. The receptors shown here come from a woman aged 25-40 years in good health and CMV-seronegative. The CDR3 runs from the conserved cysteine through the conserved F or W. Each record gives: CDR3 protein, CDR3 DNA, V gene, D gene, J gene, clone size. D genes are given only for firm matches. Not all rows give a size; the values are once, few, many and, for expanded clones, a class.

CDR3 protein: CAWSVRGGWNQPQHF
CDR3 DNA: TGTGCCTGGAGTGTAAGGGGCGGCTGGAATCAGCCCCAGCATTTT
V gene: TRBV30
D gene: -
J gene: TRBJ1-5
clone size: -

CDR3 protein: CASSFYGASTDTQYF
CDR3 DNA: TGCGCCAGCAGCTTTTACGGTGCTAGCACAGATACGCAGTATTTT
V gene: TRBV5-1
D gene: -
J gene: TRBJ2-3
clone size: -

CDR3 protein: CAISETGNTGELFF
CDR3 DNA: TGTGCCATCAGTGAGACAGGGAACACCGGGGAGCTGTTTTTT
V gene: TRBV10-3
D gene: -
J gene: TRBJ2-2
clone size: -

CDR3 protein: CASSLNSGGTNNEQFF
CDR3 DNA: TGCGCCAGCAGCTTGAATTCTGGGGGGACCAACAACGAGCAGTTCTTC
V gene: TRBV5-1
D gene: -
J gene: TRBJ2-1
clone size: -

CDR3 protein: CASRNRGLSNQPQHF
CDR3 DNA: TGTGCCAGCAGAAACAGGGGTTTAAGCAATCAGCCCCAGCATTTT
V gene: TRBV6-5
D gene: TRBD1
J gene: TRBJ1-5
clone size: once

CDR3 protein: CASSSTGLEPGGKLFF
CDR3 DNA: TGTGCCAGCAGCTCGACAGGGCTCGAACCCGGAGGAAAACTGTTTTTT
V gene: TRBV28
D gene: TRBD1
J gene: TRBJ1-4
clone size: -

CDR3 protein: CASSQGRGGYEQYF
CDR3 DNA: TGCGCCAGCAGCCAAGGAAGGGGCGGATACGAGCAGTACTTC
V gene: TRBV4-1
D gene: -
J gene: TRBJ2-7
clone size: -

CDR3 protein: CASKGVANTGELFF
CDR3 DNA: TGTGCCAGTAAAGGGGTCGCGAACACCGGGGAGCTGTTTTTT
V gene: TRBV19
D gene: -
J gene: TRBJ2-2
clone size: -

CDR3 protein: CAISAGLAGGTDTQYF
CDR3 DNA: TGTGCCATCAGTGCGGGACTAGCGGGGGGTACAGATACGCAGTATTTT
V gene: TRBV10-3
D gene: TRBD2
J gene: TRBJ2-3
clone size: -

CDR3 protein: CASSIGAGYTF
CDR3 DNA: TGTGCCAGTAGTATTGGGGCGGGCTACACCTTC
V gene: TRBV19
D gene: -
J gene: TRBJ1-2
clone size: -

CDR3 protein: CASSSGTGGSYEQYF
CDR3 DNA: TGTGCCAGCAGTTCCGGGACAGGGGGGTCTTACGAGCAGTACTTC
V gene: TRBV27
D gene: TRBD1
J gene: TRBJ2-7
clone size: -

CDR3 protein: CASSPRRVEGYTF
CDR3 DNA: TGTGCCAGCAGCCCTCGGCGGGTTGAAGGCTACACCTTC
V gene: TRBV13
D gene: -
J gene: TRBJ1-2
clone size: -

CDR3 protein: CASSARGGANTGELFF
CDR3 DNA: TGTGCCAGCAGCGCGCGGGGGGGCGCGAACACCGGGGAGCTGTTTTTT
V gene: TRBV7-2
D gene: TRBD2
J gene: TRBJ2-2
clone size: -

CDR3 protein: CASQSGGSSYEQYF
CDR3 DNA: TGTGCCAGCCAGTCGGGGGGGTCTTCCTACGAGCAGTACTTC
V gene: TRBV27
D gene: TRBD2
J gene: TRBJ2-7
clone size: -

CDR3 protein: CASSQVPADAGKGYTF
CDR3 DNA: TGCGCCAGCAGCCAAGTCCCAGCGGATGCGGGTAAGGGCTACACCTTC
V gene: TRBV4-1
D gene: -
J gene: TRBJ1-2
clone size: -

CDR3 protein: CASSGTGGALHGYTF
CDR3 DNA: TGTGCCAGCAGTGGAACAGGGGGCGCGCTCCATGGCTACACCTTC
V gene: TRBV6-1
D gene: TRBD1
J gene: TRBJ1-2
clone size: -

CDR3 protein: CASSPGLTNTEAFF
CDR3 DNA: TGTGCCAGCAGTCCGGGACTGACGAACACTGAAGCTTTCTTT
V gene: TRBV6-6
D gene: -
J gene: TRBJ1-1
clone size: -

CDR3 protein: CASSTLDDDGLEAFF
CDR3 DNA: TGTGCCAGCAGCACCTTAGACGACGATGGACTTGAAGCTTTCTTT
V gene: TRBV21-1
D gene: -
J gene: TRBJ1-1
clone size: -

CDR3 protein: CASSGDNQPQHF
CDR3 DNA: TGTGCCAGCAGCGGGGACAATCAGCCCCAGCATTTT
V gene: TRBV6-1
D gene: -
J gene: TRBJ1-5
clone size: -

CDR3 protein: CASSLYSDTQYF
CDR3 DNA: TGTGCCAGCAGCCTTTATTCAGATACGCAGTATTTT
V gene: TRBV7-2
D gene: -
J gene: TRBJ2-3
clone size: -

CDR3 protein: CASSFGPGQGFTEAFF
CDR3 DNA: TGTGCCAGCAGCTTTGGTCCGGGACAGGGTTTTACTGAAGCTTTCTTT
V gene: TRBV11-1
D gene: TRBD1
J gene: TRBJ1-1
clone size: -

CDR3 protein: CASSLQGGNQPQHF
CDR3 DNA: TGTGCCAGCAGTCTCCAGGGTGGAAATCAGCCCCAGCATTTT
V gene: TRBV28
D gene: -
J gene: TRBJ1-5
clone size: -

CDR3 protein: CASATGDSYEQYF
CDR3 DNA: TGTGCCAGCGCCACAGGGGACTCCTACGAGCAGTACTTC
V gene: TRBV19
D gene: TRBD1
J gene: TRBJ2-7
clone size: -

CDR3 protein: CASSEDPPGTGEQYF
CDR3 DNA: TGTGCCAGCAGTGAGGATCCCCCCGGGACAGGCGAGCAGTACTTC
V gene: TRBV25-1
D gene: TRBD1
J gene: TRBJ2-7
clone size: once

CDR3 protein: CSTYGDRVGNTGELFF
CDR3 DNA: TGTTCCACCTACGGTGATCGGGTGGGTAACACCGGGGAGCTGTTTTTT
V gene: TRBV7-9
D gene: -
J gene: TRBJ2-2
clone size: -